These 31 T cell receptor beta chains were sequenced from one sample in a study of T cell responses to AZD1222 COVID-19 vaccine. Profiling relied on immunoSEQ multiplex PCR, and the TCRdb table lists in-frame clones only, not all of them. The data contain under 70,000 clones, around four fifths of them singletons. Sequenced material: peripheral blood, taken on day 0 of AZD1222 vaccination. The source is an adult in good health.

V is TRBV12-3 or TRBV12-4 and J is TRBJ1-2; D perhaps matches TRBD1 (5 bases). The CDR3 loop spans 13 amino acids. Trimming shortened V by 6 bases and J by 2 bases, and 10 bases separated the two germline ends. This CDR3 is CASSGDLNYGYTF. CDR3 nucleotides: TGTGCCAGCAGCGGGGACCTCAACTATGGCTACACCTTC.

This chain connects TRBV15 to TRBJ1-1; D ambiguous. Germline CDR1 is LNHNV and CDR2 is YYDKDF (reference sequence). This CDR3 contains 15 residues. Trimming stripped 1 base from V and 1 base from J, with 10 bases between. CDR3 amino acids: CATSRGRGENTEAFF. The CDR3 DNA sequence: TGTGCCACCAGCAGAGGTCGCGGAGAGAACACTGAAGCTTTCTTT. The full variable domain, completed using reference TRBV15 and TRBJ1-1, is DAMVIQNPRYQVTQFGKPVTLSCSQTLNHNVMYWYQQKSSQAPKLLFHYYDKDFNNEADTPDNFQSRRPNTSFCFLDIRSPGLGDTAMYLCATSRGRGENTEAFFGQGTRLTVV.

The chain links TRBV27 to TRBJ2-7; 14 positions match TRBD2. Germline V gene lookup returns CDR1 MNHEY and CDR2 SMNVEV (reference sequence). The length of the CDR3 is 19 residues. V gave up 5 bases and J gave up 1 base; unmatched junction bases: 13. CDR3 in amino acids: CASSPKGLAGAARSYEQYF. The CDR3 DNA reads TGTGCCAGCAGTCCCAAGGGACTAGCGGGAGCCGCTCGTTCCTACGAGCAGTACTTC.

This clone was detected only once. This rearrangement joins TRBV6-2 or TRBV6-3 to TRBJ1-1; D might be TRBD1 (6 bases). Germline V CDR1 and CDR2: MNHEY, SVGEGT. The CDR3 is 15 residues long. V shed 6 bases and J shed 4 bases, with 18 bases lying between them. CDR3 loop: CASSISGTMGTEAFF. In DNA, the CDR3 is TGTGCCAGCAGCATCTCCGGGACAATGGGCACTGAAGCTTTCTTT.

The CDR3 DNA follows: TGCAGTGCTAGTACTGGGGCAACCACCTACGAGCAGTACTTC. Translation: CSASTGATTYEQYF. The V and J genes are TRBV20-1 and TRBJ2-7, with a tentative D call TRBD1 (5 bases). This CDR3 is built from 14 residues. Germline assignment: CDR1 DFQATT and CDR2 SNEGSKA (reference sequence). Trimming removed 3 bases from V and 2 bases from J, with 14 bases in between.

CDR3: CASETGGSYGYTF. DNA for the CDR3: TGTGCCAGCGAGACAGGTGGGAGCTATGGCTACACCTTC. The chain employs TRBV28 and TRBJ1-2, with D perhaps TRBD1 (6 bases). CDR1 and CDR2 (germline): MDHEN, SYDVKM. V was clipped by 8 bases and J by 4 bases, with 14 bases between them. CDR3 length: 13 residues.

This chain joins TRBV11-2 and TRBJ2-2, with TRBD1 identical over 7 bases. The germline CDR1 and CDR2 sequences are SGHAT and FQNNGV. CDR3 length: 16 amino acids. J gave up 0 bases and V 1 base, and 2 bases lay outside the gene matches. CDR3 amino acids: CASSLGRGTNTGELFF. CDR3 DNA sequence: TGTGCCAGCAGCTTAGGCAGGGGGACGAACACCGGGGAGCTGTTTTTT.

This chain links TRBV5-1 with TRBJ1-6, with 7 nucleotides matching TRBD1. Per germline, CDR1 SGHRS and CDR2 YFSETQ. Unmatched junction bases numbered 10, after V lost 0 bases and J lost 10 bases. The CDR3 length is 16 residues. The CDR3 region is CASSLGHRDSLSPLHF. The CDR3 nucleotides are TGCGCCAGCAGCTTGGGGCATCGGGACAGCCTATCACCCCTCCACTTT.

J is TRBJ1-5 and V is TRBV2, with a tentative D call TRBD1 (5 bases). V was trimmed by 6 bases and J by 10 bases, leaving 22 bases between them. The CDR3 length is 15 residues. CDR1 and CDR2 from the germline V gene are SNHLY and FYNNEI. The CDR3 spells CASSPERDWGGPQHF. CDR3 nucleotide sequence: TGTGCCAGCAGCCCTGAGCGGGACTGGGGAGGACCCCAGCATTTT.

CDR3 in amino acids: CAIKPGTDAYEQYF. CDR3 nucleotides: TGTGCCATTAAACCTGGGACAGACGCCTACGAGCAGTACTTC. The chain uses TRBV10-3 and TRBJ2-7; 7 bases align to TRBD1. The germline V gene encodes CDR1 ENHRY and CDR2 SYGVKD. J was trimmed by 2 bases and V by 9 bases; bases with no gene match: 10. This CDR3 spans 14 amino acids.

J is TRBJ2-1 and V is TRBV5-1; TRBD2 aligns across 7 bases. V lost 4 bases to trimming and J lost 4 bases; unmatched junction nucleotides: 11. The CDR3 is made up of 16 amino acids. Germline lookup yields CDR1 SGHRS and CDR2 YFSETQ. DNA of the CDR3: TGCGCCAGCAGCAGCGGAAGCGGGACCTTTTACAATGAGCAGTTCTTC. Translated: CASSSGSGTFYNEQFF. Looking up the rest from reference TRBV5-1 and TRBJ2-1 gives the full variable domain: KAGVTQTPRYLIKTRGQQVTLSCSPISGHRSVSWYQQTPGQGLQFLFEYFSETQRNKGNFPGRFSGRQFSNSRSEMNVSTLELGDSALYLCASSSGSGTFYNEQFFGPGTRLTVL.

This clone was seen a handful of times. The chain links TRBV5-1 to TRBJ2-7; D gene uncertain. The CDR3 runs to 10 residues. The germline V and J ends were trimmed by 0 bases and 5 bases, with 0 bases remaining between them. Germline CDR1 is SGHRS and CDR2 is YFSETQ. CDR3 amino acids: CASSLDEQYF. CDR3 sequence (DNA): TGCGCCAGCAGCTTGGACGAGCAGTACTTC.

The V call is TRBV11-2, the J call TRBJ1-5; D remains ambiguous. CDR1 SGHAT and CDR2 FQNNGV come from the germline V gene. This CDR3 spans 16 amino acids. Trimming cost V 1 base and J 0 bases, with 10 bases left between them. The CDR3 reads CASSLVGAYSNQPQHF. The CDR3 DNA is TGTGCCAGCAGCTTAGTTGGAGCCTATAGCAATCAGCCCCAGCATTTT.

This clone was recorded at least ten times. This chain's CDR3 is CASSSYSSYNEQFF. The CDR3 DNA sequence: TGTGCCAGCAGCTCCTATAGCTCCTACAATGAGCAGTTCTTC. The chain combines TRBV11-3 with TRBJ2-1; D gene ambiguous. Germline lookup yields CDR1 SGHNT and CDR2 YENEEA. The V end was cut by 4 bases, the J end by 0 bases, with 7 bases between. This CDR3 is built from 14 residues.

This clone was counted between two and nine times. This chain connects TRBV7-2 to TRBJ2-6, with D hard to call. This CDR3 is 14 amino acids long. Per germline, CDR1 SGHTA and CDR2 FQGNSA. V lost 10 bases, J lost 0 bases, and 10 bases lay in between. CDR3 sequence (DNA): TGTGCCACTCGACGGACCTCTGGGGCCAACGTCCTGACTTTC. Residues: CATRRTSGANVLTF. Full variable domain (missing parts from reference TRBV7-2 and TRBJ2-6): GAGVSQSPSNKVTEKGKDVELRCDPISGHTALYWYRQSLGQGLEFLIYFQGNSAPDKSGLPSDRFSAERTGGSVSTLTIQRTQQEDSAVYLCATRRTSGANVLTFGAGSRLTVL.

The CDR3, as DNA: TGTGCCACCAGCAGTAGCGGGGGGGCCAATACGCAGTATTTT. It codes for CATSSSGGANTQYF. The chain recombines TRBV15 with TRBJ2-3, with 11 bases lining up with TRBD2. Losses at the gene ends were 3 bases for V and 7 bases for J; bases not matched to a gene: 3. The CDR3 length is 14 residues. The germline V gene has CDR1 LNHNV and CDR2 YYDKDF (reference sequence).

The chain has TRBV6-2 or TRBV6-3 and TRBJ1-2; TRBD1 matches at 9 bases. The germline V gene has CDR1 MNHEY and CDR2 SVGEGT. The CDR3 sequence is 15 residues long. V lost 6 bases and J lost 10; bases outside the gene matches: 15. The CDR3 protein is CASSPSGRTGVAYTF. The CDR3 DNA is TGTGCCAGCAGCCCAAGTGGTAGGACAGGGGTTGCCTACACCTTC.

The chain is built from TRBV4-3 and TRBJ1-2, with D maybe TRBD1 (6 bases). Looked up from germline, CDR1 is LGHNA and CDR2 is YSLEER. V lost 4 bases and J lost 5, with 17 bases in between. This CDR3 spans 15 amino acids. The CDR3 DNA sequence: TGCGCCAGCAGCCCCCACGGGTCAGGGGTTTATGGCTACACCTTC. Amino acid sequence: CASSPHGSGVYGYTF.

In nucleotides, the CDR3 is TGCGCCAGCAGTGTAAATAGCTACAATGAGCAGTTCTTC. It yields the protein CASSVNSYNEQFF. The V and J genes are TRBV10-1 and TRBJ2-1; D is ambiguous. Germline CDR1 is WNHNN and CDR2 is SYGVQD (reference sequence). Deletions cut 4 bases from V and 3 bases from J, with 7 bases between. CDR3 length: 13 amino acids.

The V and J genes are TRBV27 and TRBJ2-7; perhaps TRBD1 as D (5 bases). There are 15 residues in the CDR3. Trimming stripped 2 bases from V and 3 bases from J, with 14 bases between. Germline V lookup: CDR1 MNHEY, CDR2 SMNVEV (reference sequence). CDR3 DNA: TGTGCCAGCAGTTTAGGGGCCGTTCATGTCTACGAGCAGTACTTC. This translates into CASSLGAVHVYEQYF.

V gene TRBV4-2 combines with J gene TRBJ1-1; the D is unclear. CDR3 length: 15 amino acids. Germline V gives CDR1 LGHNA, CDR2 YNFKEQ. Trimming removed 2 bases at V and 0 bases at J, with 10 bases between. The CDR3 DNA reads as TGTGCCAGCAGCCAACGGAACCAGCTGAACACTGAAGCTTTCTTT. Translation: CASSQRNQLNTEAFF.

The V gene is TRBV4-2, the J gene TRBJ1-1; no firm D call. The CDR3 is made up of 14 amino acids. V dropped 0 bases and J dropped 6 bases, with 11 bases sitting between them. Germline CDR1 reads LGHNA; CDR2 reads YNFKEQ. The CDR3 protein is CASSQDGILAEAFF. The CDR3 DNA reads as TGTGCCAGCAGCCAAGATGGGATACTGGCTGAAGCTTTCTTT.

The CDR3 DNA sequence: TGTGCCAGCAGCGACCCGGACGGAGGGGGGTCCATCGGGGAGCTGTTTTTT. It is translated as CASSDPDGGGSIGELFF. This chain joins TRBV7-9 and TRBJ2-2; tentatively, D is TRBD1 or TRBD2 (6 bases each). The V and J ends lost 5 bases and 7 bases respectively, with 23 bases between them. Per the germline V gene, CDR1 is SEHNR and CDR2 is FQNEAQ (reference sequence). The CDR3 length is 17 residues.

This clone was found a few times. CDR3 residues: CASSLNNYGYTF. In DNA form, the CDR3 reads TGTGCCAGCAGTTTGAATAACTATGGCTACACCTTC. This sequence joins TRBV12-3 or TRBV12-4 and TRBJ1-2; D call uncertain. V shed 3 bases and J shed 1 base, with 3 bases lying between them. The CDR3 runs to 12 residues.

There are a few counts of this clone. The genes are TRBV19 and TRBJ1-6; D is ambiguous. This CDR3 contains 14 residues. Germline loops: CDR1 LNHDA, CDR2 SQIVND (reference sequence). V was clipped by 3 bases and J by 6 bases, with 9 bases between them. CDR3 DNA: TGTGCCAGTAGTATGGCAGGCCGTAATTCACCCCTCCACTTT. It codes for CASSMAGRNSPLHF.

This clone came up once. The chain has TRBV2 and TRBJ2-7; 8 bases align to TRBD1. With 8 bases clipped from V and 4 bases from J, the junction kept 4 bases outside the gene matches. In germline, CDR1 is SNHLY, CDR2 FYNNEI. This CDR3 contains 12 residues. In nucleotides, the CDR3 is TGTGCCAGCCTGGACAGGGAGTACGAGCAGTACTTC. This gives the protein CASLDREYEQYF.

The chain joins TRBV29-1 to TRBJ1-4; maybe TRBD1 (5 bases). The CDR3 sequence is 13 residues long. The ends were cut back, 6 bases at V and 8 bases at J, with 16 bases in the middle. Per the germline V gene, CDR1 is SQVTM and CDR2 is ANQGSEA. CDR3 sequence reads: CSVRVAVGEKLFF. The CDR3 coding sequence is TGCAGCGTCAGGGTCGCGGTGGGGGAAAAACTGTTTTTT.

This clone is a singleton in its sample. The chain couples TRBV2 to TRBJ1-6; 10 positions match TRBD1. Germline assignment: CDR1 SNHLY and CDR2 FYNNEI. V was clipped by 7 bases and J by 17 bases; unmatched bases: 11. The CDR3 has 13 amino acids. CDR3 nucleotides: TGTGCCAGCAAGGGACAGGGGCCCTCTCGGGTCCACTTT. Translating gives CASKGQGPSRVHF.

The chain employs TRBV9 and TRBJ2-5; D may be TRBD1 or TRBD2 (6 bases each). This CDR3 is 15 amino acids long. Germline values: CDR1 SGDLS, CDR2 YYNGEE. V was clipped by 6 bases and J by 1 base, with 16 bases between them. CDR3 sequence: CASTPLGGFQETQYF. The CDR3, as DNA: TGTGCCAGCACCCCCCTAGGGGGGTTCCAAGAGACCCAGTACTTC. Looking up the rest from reference TRBV9 and TRBJ2-5 gives the full variable domain: DSGVTQTPKHLITATGQRVTLRCSPRSGDLSVYWYQQSLDQGLQFLIQYYNGEERAKGNILERFSAQQFPDLHSELNLSSLELGDSALYFCASTPLGGFQETQYFGPGTRLLVL.

CDR3 DNA sequence: TGTGCCAGCAGTGAAGCCTCCAGGAGTGGCTACACCTTC. As protein: CASSEASRSGYTF. The chain is built from TRBV2 and TRBJ1-2; D not certain. V gave up 0 bases and J gave up 7 bases, with 9 bases separating them. Germline V CDR1 and CDR2: SNHLY, FYNNEI. The CDR3 extends over 13 amino acids.

This clone showed up just a few times. The chain couples TRBV28 to TRBJ2-7; 13 bases agree with TRBD2. Germline CDR1 and CDR2: MDHEN and SYDVKM. V dropped 3 bases and J dropped 6; count of bases not matched to a gene: 8. The CDR3 length is 16 residues. The CDR3 is CASSFLATSGRSEQYF. The CDR3, as DNA: TGTGCCAGCAGTTTTCTCGCGACTAGCGGGAGGAGCGAGCAGTACTTC.